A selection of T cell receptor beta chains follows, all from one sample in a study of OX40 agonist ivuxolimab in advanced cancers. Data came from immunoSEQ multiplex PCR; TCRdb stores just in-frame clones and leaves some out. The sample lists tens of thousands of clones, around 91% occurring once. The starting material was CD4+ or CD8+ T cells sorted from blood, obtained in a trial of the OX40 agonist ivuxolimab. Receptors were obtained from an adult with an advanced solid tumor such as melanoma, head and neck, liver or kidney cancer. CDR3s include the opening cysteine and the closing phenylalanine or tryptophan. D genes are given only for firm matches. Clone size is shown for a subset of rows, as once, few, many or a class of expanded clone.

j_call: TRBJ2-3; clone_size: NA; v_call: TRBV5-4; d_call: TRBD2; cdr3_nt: TGTGCCAGCAGCCTAGGGGGGACTAGCGGGAGGCAGTATTTT; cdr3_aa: CASSLGGTSGRQYF
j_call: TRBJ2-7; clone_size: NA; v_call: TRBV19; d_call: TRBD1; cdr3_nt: TGTGCCAGTAGTTTAGGACAGGTGGGGCTCGAGCAGTACTTC; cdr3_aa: CASSLGQVGLEQYF
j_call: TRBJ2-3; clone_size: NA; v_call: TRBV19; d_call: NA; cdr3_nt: TGTGCCAGTAGCCTTCCAGGACAGGGAGGGGGTACGCAGTATTTT; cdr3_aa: CASSLPGQGGGTQYF
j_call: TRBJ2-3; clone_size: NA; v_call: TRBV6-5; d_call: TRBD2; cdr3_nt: TGTGCCAGCAGTTACGCCGGGACTAGCGAAGATACGCAGTATTTT; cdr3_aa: CASSYAGTSEDTQYF
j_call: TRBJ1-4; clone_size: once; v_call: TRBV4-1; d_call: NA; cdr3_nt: TGCGCCAGCAGCCAAGCGGGGGTCCCAACTAATGAAAAACTGTTTTTT; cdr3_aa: CASSQAGVPTNEKLFF
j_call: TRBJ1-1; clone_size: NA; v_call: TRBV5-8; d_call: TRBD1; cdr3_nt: TGTGCCAGCAGCTTGTCGGGGTTACAGGGGGCGAACACTGAAGCTTTCTTT; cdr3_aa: CASSLSGLQGANTEAFF
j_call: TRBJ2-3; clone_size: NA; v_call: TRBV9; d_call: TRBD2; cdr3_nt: TGTGCCAGCAGCGTAGGAGCGGGGGTGATCACAGATACGCAGTATTTT; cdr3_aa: CASSVGAGVITDTQYF
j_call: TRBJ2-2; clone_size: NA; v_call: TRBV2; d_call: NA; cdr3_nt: TGTGCCAGCAGGGGAGTACAGGGCGGCGGGGAGCTGTTTTTT; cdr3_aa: CASRGVQGGGELFF
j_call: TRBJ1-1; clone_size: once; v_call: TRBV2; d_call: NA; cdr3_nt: TGTGCCAGCAGTACTGGAGGTCTGAACACTGAAGCTTTCTTT; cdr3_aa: CASSTGGLNTEAFF
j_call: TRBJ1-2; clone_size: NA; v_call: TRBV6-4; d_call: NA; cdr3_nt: TGTGCCAGCAGTGACAAGGGGCGCTATGGCTACACCTTC; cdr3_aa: CASSDKGRYGYTF
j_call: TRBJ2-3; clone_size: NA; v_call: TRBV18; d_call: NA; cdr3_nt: TGTGCCAGCTCACCCCCGGAGGGTTGGACGCAGTATTTT; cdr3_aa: CASSPPEGWTQYF
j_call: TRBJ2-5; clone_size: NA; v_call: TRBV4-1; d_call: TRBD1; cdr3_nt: TGCGCCAGCAGCCAGGGAAGACAGGGCCAAGAGACCCAGTACTTC; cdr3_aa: CASSQGRQGQETQYF
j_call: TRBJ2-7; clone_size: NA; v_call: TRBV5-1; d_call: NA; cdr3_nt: TGCGCCAGCAGGAGAAGCACCTACGAGCAGTACTTC; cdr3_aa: CASRRSTYEQYF
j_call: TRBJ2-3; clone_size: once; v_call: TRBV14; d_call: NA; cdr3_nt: TGTGCCAGCAGCCTGGGGTTGACTAGTCTGAGCACAGATACGCAGTATTTT; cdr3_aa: CASSLGLTSLSTDTQYF
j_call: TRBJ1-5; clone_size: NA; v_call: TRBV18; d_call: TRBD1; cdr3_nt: TGTGCCAGCTCACCCACGGGACAGGGGAGCAATCAGCCCCAGCATTTT; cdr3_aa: CASSPTGQGSNQPQHF
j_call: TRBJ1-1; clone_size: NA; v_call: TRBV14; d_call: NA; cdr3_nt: TGTGCCAGCAGCCAAGACAGGGCCACTGAAGCTTTCTTT; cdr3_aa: CASSQDRATEAFF
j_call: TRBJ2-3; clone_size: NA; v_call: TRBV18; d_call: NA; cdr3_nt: TGTGCCAGCTCACCCGACGGCGGTGAGGATACGCAGTATTTT; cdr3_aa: CASSPDGGEDTQYF
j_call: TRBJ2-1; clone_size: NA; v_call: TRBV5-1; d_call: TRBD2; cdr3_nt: TGCGCCAGCAGCCCTAGCGGGGGTAACAATGAGCAGTTCTTC; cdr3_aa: CASSPSGGNNEQFF
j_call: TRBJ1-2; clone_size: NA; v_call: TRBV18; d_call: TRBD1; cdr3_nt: TGTGCCAGCTCACCGCTTAAGGGGGCAGACTCTTATGGCTACACCTTC; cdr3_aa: CASSPLKGADSYGYTF
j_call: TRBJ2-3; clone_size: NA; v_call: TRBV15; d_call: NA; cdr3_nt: TGTGCCACCAGCAGAGGGGGGGGCGGGTCAGATACGCAGTATTTT; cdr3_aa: CATSRGGGGSDTQYF
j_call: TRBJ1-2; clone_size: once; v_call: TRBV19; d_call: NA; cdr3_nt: TGTGCCAGTAGTCGACAGCTCTATGGCTACACCTTC; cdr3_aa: CASSRQLYGYTF
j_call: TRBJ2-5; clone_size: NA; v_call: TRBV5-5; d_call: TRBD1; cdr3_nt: TGTGCCAGCAGCCTCGGGACAGGGAGAGGGGAGACCCAGTACTTC; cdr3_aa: CASSLGTGRGETQYF
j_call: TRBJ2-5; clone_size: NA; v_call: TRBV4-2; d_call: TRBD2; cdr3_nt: TGTGCCAGCAGCCAAGGGGCCATCCGGGGGGGAGAGACCCAGTACTTC; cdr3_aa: CASSQGAIRGGETQYF
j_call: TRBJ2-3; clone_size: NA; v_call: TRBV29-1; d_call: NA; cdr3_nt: TGCAGCGTTGACCCCAGGGCAGATACGCAGTATTTT; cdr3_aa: CSVDPRADTQYF
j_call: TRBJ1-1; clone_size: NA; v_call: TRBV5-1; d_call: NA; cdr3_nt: TGCGCCAGCAGCTTTATTACGGGAGACACTGAAGCTTTCTTT; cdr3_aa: CASSFITGDTEAFF
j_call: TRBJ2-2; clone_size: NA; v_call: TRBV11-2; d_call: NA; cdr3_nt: TGTGCCAGCAGTTACATTCCCGGGGGGAACACCGGGGAGCTGTTTTTT; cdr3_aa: CASSYIPGGNTGELFF
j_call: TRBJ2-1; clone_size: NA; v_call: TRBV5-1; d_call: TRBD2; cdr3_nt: TGCGCCAGCAGCTTGGCCCTAGCGGGCAATGAGCAGTTCTTC; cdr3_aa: CASSLALAGNEQFF
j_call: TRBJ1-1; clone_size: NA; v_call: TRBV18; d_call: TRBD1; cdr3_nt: TGTGCCAGCTCACCCCAAAATGACAGGGGTCTTTTTGAAGCTTTCTTT; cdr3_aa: CASSPQNDRGLFEAFF
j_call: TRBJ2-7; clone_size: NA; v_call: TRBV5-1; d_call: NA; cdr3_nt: TGCGCCAGCAGCTCCTGGGGGACGGCTAGCTCCTACGAGCAGTACTTC; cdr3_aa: CASSSWGTASSYEQYF
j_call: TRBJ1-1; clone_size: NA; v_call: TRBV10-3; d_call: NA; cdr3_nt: TGTGCCATCAGTGAGCAGTCCTACAACACTGAAGCTTTCTTT; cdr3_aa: CAISEQSYNTEAFF
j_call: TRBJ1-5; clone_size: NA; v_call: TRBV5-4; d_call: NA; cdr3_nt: TGTGCCAGCAGCCAAGAAGTGTCTGAAAACAATCAGCCCCAGCATTTT; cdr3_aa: CASSQEVSENNQPQHF
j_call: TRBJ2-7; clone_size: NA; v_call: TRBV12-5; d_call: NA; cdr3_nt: TGTGCTAGTGGTTCTATCAGGAACGAGCAGTACTTC; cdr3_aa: CASGSIRNEQYF
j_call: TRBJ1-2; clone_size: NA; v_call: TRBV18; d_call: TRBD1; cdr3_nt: TGTGCCAGCTCAGAACAGGGGGACCCCTATGGCTACACCTTC; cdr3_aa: CASSEQGDPYGYTF
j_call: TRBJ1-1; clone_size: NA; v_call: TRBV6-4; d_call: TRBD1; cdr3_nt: TGTGCCAGCAGTTGGAGGGACAGCGGGGCCACTGAAGCTTTCTTT; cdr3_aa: CASSWRDSGATEAFF
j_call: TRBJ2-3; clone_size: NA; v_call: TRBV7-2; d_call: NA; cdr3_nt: TGTGCCAGCAGAAGGCAGCCCTACACAGATACGCAGTATTTT; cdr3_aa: CASRRQPYTDTQYF
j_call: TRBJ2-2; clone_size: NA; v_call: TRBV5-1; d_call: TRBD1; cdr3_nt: TGCGCCAGCGGAGGACAGGGGGCTGACACCGGGGAGCTGTTTTTT; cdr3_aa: CASGGQGADTGELFF
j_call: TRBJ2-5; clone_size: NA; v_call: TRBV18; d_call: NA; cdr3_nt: TGTGCCAGCTCACCGTCGGAGACCCAGTACTTC; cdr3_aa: CASSPSETQYF